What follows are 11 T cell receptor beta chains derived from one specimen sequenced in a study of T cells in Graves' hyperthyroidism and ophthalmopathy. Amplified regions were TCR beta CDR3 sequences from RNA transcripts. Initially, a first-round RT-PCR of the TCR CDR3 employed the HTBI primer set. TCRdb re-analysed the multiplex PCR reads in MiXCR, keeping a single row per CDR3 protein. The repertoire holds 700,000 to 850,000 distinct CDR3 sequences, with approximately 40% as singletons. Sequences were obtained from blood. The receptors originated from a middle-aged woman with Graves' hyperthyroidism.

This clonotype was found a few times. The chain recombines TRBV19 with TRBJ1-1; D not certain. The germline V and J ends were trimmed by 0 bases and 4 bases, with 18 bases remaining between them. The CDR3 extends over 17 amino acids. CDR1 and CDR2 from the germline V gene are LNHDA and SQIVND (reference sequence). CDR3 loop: CASSIDPLGNVGTEAFF. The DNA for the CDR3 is TGTGCCAGTAGTATAGACCCCCTGGGCAACGTAGGCACTGAAGCTTTCTTT.

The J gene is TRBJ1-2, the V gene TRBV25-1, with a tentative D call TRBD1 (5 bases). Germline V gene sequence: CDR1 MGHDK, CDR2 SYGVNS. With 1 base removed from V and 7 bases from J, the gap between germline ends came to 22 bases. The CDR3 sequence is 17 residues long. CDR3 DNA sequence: TGTGCCAGCAGTGAATGCCCCGGGACGAGGGGCTACGGTGGCTACACCTTC. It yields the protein CASSECPGTRGYGGYTF.

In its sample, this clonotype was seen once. The CDR3 coding sequence is TGCAGCGCCCTCGAACAGGTTAGGGACATTCAGTACTTC. This sequence encodes CSALEQVRDIQYF. This chain connects TRBV29-1 to TRBJ2-4; maybe TRBD1 (5 bases). V lost 7 bases to trimming and J lost 8 bases, with 18 bases between them. CDR3 length: 13 amino acids. CDR1 is SQVTM, CDR2 ANQGSEA, per germline.

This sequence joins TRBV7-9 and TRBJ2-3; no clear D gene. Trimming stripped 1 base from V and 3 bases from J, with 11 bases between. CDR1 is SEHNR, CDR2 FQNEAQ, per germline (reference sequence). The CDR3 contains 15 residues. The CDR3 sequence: CASSLGSSRTDTQYF. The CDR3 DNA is TGTGCCAGCAGCTTAGGCTCAAGCAGGACAGATACGCAGTATTTT.

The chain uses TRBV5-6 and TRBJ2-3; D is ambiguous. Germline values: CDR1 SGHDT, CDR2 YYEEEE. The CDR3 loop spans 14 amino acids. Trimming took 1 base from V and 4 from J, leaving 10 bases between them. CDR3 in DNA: TGTGCCAGCAGCTTGAGACTTTTAGCAGATACGCAGTATTTT. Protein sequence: CASSLRLLADTQYF.

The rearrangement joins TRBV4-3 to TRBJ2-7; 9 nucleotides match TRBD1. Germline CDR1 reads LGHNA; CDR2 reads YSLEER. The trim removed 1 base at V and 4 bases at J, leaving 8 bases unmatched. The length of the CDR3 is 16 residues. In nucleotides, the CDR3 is TGCGCCAGCAGCCAAGGGCGAGGGACAGGGTCTTACGAGCAGTACTTC. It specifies CASSQGRGTGSYEQYF.

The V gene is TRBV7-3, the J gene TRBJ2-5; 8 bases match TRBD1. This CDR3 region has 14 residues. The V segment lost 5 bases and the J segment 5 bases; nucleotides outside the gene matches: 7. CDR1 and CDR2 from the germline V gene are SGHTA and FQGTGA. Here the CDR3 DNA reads TGTGCCAGCAGCGCAGGGGGCGCGATCGAGACCCAGTACTTC. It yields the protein CASSAGGAIETQYF.

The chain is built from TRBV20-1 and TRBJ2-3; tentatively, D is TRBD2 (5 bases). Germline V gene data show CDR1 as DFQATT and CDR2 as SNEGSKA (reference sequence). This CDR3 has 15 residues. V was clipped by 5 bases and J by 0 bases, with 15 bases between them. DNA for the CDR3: TGCAGTGCTGCCCGCCTTCAGCGGAGCACAGATACGCAGTATTTT. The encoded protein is CSAARLQRSTDTQYF.

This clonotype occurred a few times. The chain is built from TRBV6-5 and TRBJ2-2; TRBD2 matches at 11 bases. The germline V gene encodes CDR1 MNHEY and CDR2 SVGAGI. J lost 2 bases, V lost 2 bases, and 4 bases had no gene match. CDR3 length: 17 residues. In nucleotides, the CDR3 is TGTGCCAGCAGTTACATGGGACTAGCGGACAACACCGGGGAGCTGTTTTTT. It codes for CASSYMGLADNTGELFF.

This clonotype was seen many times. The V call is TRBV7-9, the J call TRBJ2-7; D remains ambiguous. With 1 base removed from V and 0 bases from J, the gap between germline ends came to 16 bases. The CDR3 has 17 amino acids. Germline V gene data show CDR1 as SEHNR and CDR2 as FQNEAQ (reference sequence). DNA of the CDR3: TGTGCCAGCAGCTTAGAGTCTGGGGTACGGCCCTCCTACGAGCAGTACTTC. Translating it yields CASSLESGVRPSYEQYF. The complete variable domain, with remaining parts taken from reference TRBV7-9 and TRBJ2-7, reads DTGVSQNPRHKITKRGQNVTFRCDPISEHNRLYWYRQTLGQGPEFLTYFQNEAQLEKSRLLSDRFSAERPKGSFSTLEIQRTEQGDSAMYLCASSLESGVRPSYEQYFGPGTRLTVT.

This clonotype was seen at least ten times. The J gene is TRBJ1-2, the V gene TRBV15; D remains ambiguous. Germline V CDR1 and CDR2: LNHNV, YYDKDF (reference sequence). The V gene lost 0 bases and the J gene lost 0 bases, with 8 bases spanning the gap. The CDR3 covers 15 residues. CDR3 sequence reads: CATSRDRGTNYGYTF. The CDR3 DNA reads TGTGCCACCAGCAGAGATCGGGGAACTAACTATGGCTACACCTTC.